This is a list of T cell receptor beta chains from one sample in a study of blood T cell repertoires in COVID-19. The assay was immunoSEQ multiplex PCR, and TCRdb's table has in-frame clones only and misses some. This sample yields about 62,000 clones, of which 92% are seen a single time; over 5.5% belongs to the top ten. Source material: peripheral blood. Receptors originate from a human donor in a cohort sampled during active COVID-19. The CDR3 runs from the conserved cysteine through the conserved F or W. Fields, in order: V gene, J gene, CDR3 protein.

v_call: TRBV6-1
j_call: TRBJ2-4
cdr3_aa: CASSEETGTLAKNIQYF

v_call: TRBV24-1
j_call: TRBJ2-2
cdr3_aa: CATSDPGQGTGELFF

v_call: TRBV29-1
j_call: TRBJ2-1
cdr3_aa: CSARGLAGNPGNEQFF

v_call: TRBV19
j_call: TRBJ2-3
cdr3_aa: CASSIIGDTQYF

v_call: TRBV7-9
j_call: TRBJ2-3
cdr3_aa: CASRPTGRSSDTQYF

v_call: TRBV28
j_call: TRBJ2-3
cdr3_aa: CASSPSGVPDTQYF

v_call: TRBV20-1
j_call: TRBJ2-3
cdr3_aa: CSARPGDTQYF

v_call: TRBV6-5
j_call: TRBJ1-4
cdr3_aa: CASSYRWSQVNEKLFF

v_call: TRBV19
j_call: TRBJ2-7
cdr3_aa: CASSLIAGGTYEQYF

v_call: TRBV4-1
j_call: TRBJ2-3
cdr3_aa: CASSREGASTDTQYF

v_call: TRBV27
j_call: TRBJ1-2
cdr3_aa: CASSLSGQGGYGYTF

v_call: TRBV9
j_call: TRBJ2-4
cdr3_aa: CASSGTSGSSKNIQYF

v_call: TRBV6-2/TRBV6-3
j_call: TRBJ2-3
cdr3_aa: CASSYVSLERNTQYF

v_call: TRBV7-9
j_call: TRBJ1-1
cdr3_aa: CASSSNWLGLNTEAFF

v_call: TRBV5-6
j_call: TRBJ2-7
cdr3_aa: CASSLTAGGDEQYF

v_call: TRBV19
j_call: TRBJ2-7
cdr3_aa: CASSTAGTSLYYEQYF

v_call: TRBV20-1
j_call: TRBJ2-3
cdr3_aa: CSASRTPQAGGSTDTQYF

v_call: TRBV11-2
j_call: TRBJ2-1
cdr3_aa: CASSFSASGYNEQFF

v_call: TRBV19
j_call: TRBJ2-7
cdr3_aa: CASSIQSAGTRVYEQYF

v_call: TRBV20-1
j_call: TRBJ1-5
cdr3_aa: CSASVNIAQGGQPQHF

v_call: TRBV5-6
j_call: TRBJ2-3
cdr3_aa: CASSWGPTPAKGDTQYF

v_call: TRBV4-1
j_call: TRBJ2-5
cdr3_aa: CASRAGTGGAQETQYF

v_call: TRBV6-6
j_call: TRBJ2-3
cdr3_aa: CASSYPASGSSSTQYF

v_call: TRBV18
j_call: TRBJ1-2
cdr3_aa: CASSTGTGAYGYTF

v_call: TRBV7-3
j_call: TRBJ2-2
cdr3_aa: CASSNAPTGYGELFF

v_call: TRBV7-2
j_call: TRBJ1-2
cdr3_aa: CASSLNRGGYTF

v_call: TRBV18
j_call: TRBJ2-7
cdr3_aa: CASSQSGGQSIEQYF

v_call: TRBV6-5
j_call: TRBJ2-2
cdr3_aa: CASRGGTGELFF

v_call: TRBV12-3/TRBV12-4
j_call: TRBJ2-1
cdr3_aa: CASSIRGNEQFF

v_call: TRBV9
j_call: TRBJ2-1
cdr3_aa: CASSVGGTEQFF

v_call: TRBV19
j_call: TRBJ2-7
cdr3_aa: CASSIDRGYEQYF

v_call: TRBV6-5
j_call: TRBJ1-5
cdr3_aa: CASSYGGGSNQPQHF

v_call: TRBV11-2
j_call: TRBJ2-1
cdr3_aa: CASSARTGVDNEQFF

v_call: TRBV5-4
j_call: TRBJ1-6
cdr3_aa: CASSLKVAGFNNSPLHF

v_call: TRBV29-1
j_call: TRBJ1-1
cdr3_aa: CSVDGGNTEAFF

v_call: TRBV19
j_call: TRBJ1-4
cdr3_aa: CASSIPGDQKLFF

v_call: TRBV6-6
j_call: TRBJ1-5
cdr3_aa: CASTVTRDRGRQPQHF

v_call: TRBV28
j_call: TRBJ2-7
cdr3_aa: CASRAGIAGGPTYEQYF

v_call: TRBV4-2
j_call: TRBJ2-7
cdr3_aa: CASSRQLGQIYEQYF

v_call: TRBV7-3
j_call: TRBJ2-7
cdr3_aa: CASSLGTGAYEQYF

v_call: TRBV28
j_call: TRBJ2-5
cdr3_aa: CASSTGTGVVGETQYF

v_call: TRBV7-9
j_call: TRBJ2-7
cdr3_aa: CASSSSGTTYEQYF

v_call: TRBV2
j_call: TRBJ2-6
cdr3_aa: CASSGSSGANVLTF

v_call: TRBV7-9
j_call: TRBJ2-1
cdr3_aa: CASSFVASSYNEQFF

v_call: TRBV21-1
j_call: TRBJ1-3
cdr3_aa: CASSNDRGAGNTIYF

v_call: TRBV7-8
j_call: TRBJ2-5
cdr3_aa: CASSLAEVGETQYF

v_call: TRBV5-1
j_call: TRBJ2-7
cdr3_aa: CASSLATGAYEQYF

v_call: TRBV11-2
j_call: TRBJ1-3
cdr3_aa: CASSPRLDISGNTIYF

v_call: TRBV12-3/TRBV12-4
j_call: TRBJ2-1
cdr3_aa: CATRGGTKNEQFF

v_call: TRBV6-2/TRBV6-3
j_call: TRBJ2-2
cdr3_aa: CASSSAPGRASGTGELFF

v_call: TRBV7-9
j_call: TRBJ2-7
cdr3_aa: CASARGETAYEQYF

v_call: TRBV7-9
j_call: TRBJ1-3
cdr3_aa: CASSDSSSGNTIYF

v_call: TRBV3-1/TRBV3-2
j_call: TRBJ2-7
cdr3_aa: CASSGDRYEQYF

v_call: TRBV3-1/TRBV3-2
j_call: TRBJ2-1
cdr3_aa: CASSQVAARSSYNEQFF

v_call: TRBV6-1
j_call: TRBJ2-7
cdr3_aa: CASSEAGAHEQYF

v_call: TRBV7-9
j_call: TRBJ1-1
cdr3_aa: CASSLNRDTEAFF

v_call: TRBV4-1
j_call: TRBJ1-1
cdr3_aa: CASSHQPGEVFF